A selection of T cell receptor beta chains follows, all from one sample in a study of blood T cell repertoires in COVID-19. Data came from immunoSEQ multiplex PCR; TCRdb stores just in-frame clones and leaves some out. The sample holds about 470,000 clones; roughly nine tenths are singletons and the top ten take 0.7%. Sequencing was performed on PBMCs or T cells enriched from blood (not recorded which). These receptors all come from a woman younger than 30 who had recovered from COVID-19. Both conserved end residues are part of each CDR3. Each record gives: D gene, clone size, J gene, V gene, CDR3 protein, CDR3 DNA. The D gene is left open where the match is weak. Some rows have no size entry. The others give once, few or many, or a class for an expanded clone.

D gene: .; clone size: .; J gene: TRBJ1-1; V gene: TRBV6-5; CDR3 protein: CASSRVYTEAFF; CDR3 DNA: TGTGCCAGCAGTCGGGTATACACTGAAGCTTTCTTT
D gene: TRBD2; clone size: .; J gene: TRBJ2-3; V gene: TRBV12-5; CDR3 protein: CASGPGLAGADTQYF; CDR3 DNA: TGTGCTAGTGGTCCCGGACTAGCGGGCGCAGATACGCAGTATTTT
D gene: .; clone size: .; J gene: TRBJ1-1; V gene: TRBV5-6; CDR3 protein: CASRGEGRQAFF; CDR3 DNA: TGTGCCAGCAGGGGGGAGGGTCGCCAAGCTTTCTTT
D gene: TRBD1; clone size: few; J gene: TRBJ1-2; V gene: TRBV5-1; CDR3 protein: CASSSPGQIYGYTF; CDR3 DNA: TGCGCCAGCAGCTCCCCGGGACAGATCTATGGCTACACCTTC
D gene: .; clone size: .; J gene: TRBJ1-2; V gene: TRBV2; CDR3 protein: CASSGRNYGYTF; CDR3 DNA: TGTGCCAGCAGTGGTAGAAATTATGGCTACACCTTC
D gene: .; clone size: .; J gene: TRBJ2-2; V gene: TRBV5-4; CDR3 protein: CASSLGRGWELFF; CDR3 DNA: TGTGCCAGCAGCTTGGGCAGGGGCTGGGAGCTGTTTTTT
D gene: .; clone size: .; J gene: TRBJ1-1; V gene: TRBV30; CDR3 protein: CAWRWANTEAFF; CDR3 DNA: TGTGCCTGGAGGTGGGCGAACACTGAAGCTTTCTTT
D gene: TRBD1; clone size: .; J gene: TRBJ2-5; V gene: TRBV6-5; CDR3 protein: CASSRGQRETQYF; CDR3 DNA: TGTGCCAGCAGCAGGGGGCAGAGAGAGACCCAGTACTTC
D gene: .; clone size: few; J gene: TRBJ2-7; V gene: TRBV5-4; CDR3 protein: CASSPNPGGLSYEQYF; CDR3 DNA: TGTGCCAGCAGCCCTAACCCGGGGGGCCTTTCCTACGAGCAGTACTTC
D gene: .; clone size: .; J gene: TRBJ1-5; V gene: TRBV2; CDR3 protein: CASSAGMQPQHF; CDR3 DNA: TGTGCCAGCAGTGCGGGGATGCAGCCCCAGCATTTT
D gene: .; clone size: .; J gene: TRBJ1-3; V gene: TRBV3-1/TRBV3-2; CDR3 protein: CASSQDARAIYF; CDR3 DNA: TGTGCCAGCAGCCAAGATGCCCGGGCCATATATTTT
D gene: TRBD2; clone size: .; J gene: TRBJ2-1; V gene: TRBV5-4; CDR3 protein: CASSIQAGGLSNEQFF; CDR3 DNA: TGTGCCAGCAGCATCCAAGCGGGGGGTCTTTCCAATGAGCAGTTCTTC
D gene: .; clone size: .; J gene: TRBJ2-3; V gene: TRBV5-8; CDR3 protein: CASSLGLNTQYF; CDR3 DNA: TGTGCCAGCAGCTTGGGACTCAATACGCAGTATTTT
D gene: .; clone size: .; J gene: TRBJ1-1; V gene: TRBV18; CDR3 protein: CASSTGMNTEAFF; CDR3 DNA: TGTGCCAGCTCCACAGGGATGAACACTGAAGCTTTCTTT
D gene: .; clone size: once; J gene: TRBJ1-3; V gene: TRBV19; CDR3 protein: CASSIQSGLGSGNTIYF; CDR3 DNA: TGTGCCAGTAGTATCCAGAGCGGTCTTGGCTCTGGAAACACCATATATTTT
D gene: TRBD1; clone size: .; J gene: TRBJ2-7; V gene: TRBV27; CDR3 protein: CASKDRGLSRSYEQYF; CDR3 DNA: TGTGCCAGCAAGGACAGGGGACTTTCCCGCTCCTACGAGCAGTACTTC
D gene: .; clone size: .; J gene: TRBJ1-1; V gene: TRBV10-1; CDR3 protein: CATGLEDTEAFF; CDR3 DNA: TGCGCCACCGGACTCGAGGACACTGAAGCTTTCTTT
D gene: .; clone size: .; J gene: TRBJ1-1; V gene: TRBV10-1; CDR3 protein: CASSEFAGTSEAFF; CDR3 DNA: TGCGCCAGCAGTGAGTTTGCAGGGACTTCTGAAGCTTTCTTT
D gene: .; clone size: .; J gene: TRBJ2-7; V gene: TRBV2; CDR3 protein: CASRGSPVDEQYF; CDR3 DNA: TGTGCCAGCAGGGGGAGCCCCGTGGACGAGCAGTACTTC
D gene: .; clone size: once; J gene: TRBJ1-1; V gene: TRBV29-1; CDR3 protein: CSVATVNTEAFF; CDR3 DNA: TGCAGCGTTGCTACAGTGAACACTGAAGCTTTCTTT
D gene: .; clone size: few; J gene: TRBJ1-2; V gene: TRBV2; CDR3 protein: CASSLDRTEGYTF; CDR3 DNA: TGTGCCAGCAGTCTTGACAGGACTGAAGGCTACACCTTC
D gene: .; clone size: .; J gene: TRBJ1-3; V gene: TRBV7-9; CDR3 protein: CASSASGGNTIYF; CDR3 DNA: TGTGCCAGCTCCGCCTCGGGAGGAAACACCATATATTTT
D gene: .; clone size: .; J gene: TRBJ1-5; V gene: TRBV4-1; CDR3 protein: CASSQVQGLAAQHF; CDR3 DNA: TGCGCCAGCAGCCAAGTGCAAGGGTTAGCGGCCCAGCATTTT
D gene: .; clone size: .; J gene: TRBJ1-6; V gene: TRBV30; CDR3 protein: CAWTQRGASIGNSPLHF; CDR3 DNA: TGTGCCTGGACCCAACGGGGGGCCTCAATTGGTAATTCACCCCTCCACTTT
D gene: TRBD1; clone size: .; J gene: TRBJ1-2; V gene: TRBV5-6; CDR3 protein: CASSLDRGYGYTF; CDR3 DNA: TGTGCCAGCAGCTTGGACAGGGGGTATGGCTACACCTTC
D gene: .; clone size: .; J gene: TRBJ2-5; V gene: TRBV27; CDR3 protein: CASSTPRGETQYF; CDR3 DNA: TGTGCCAGCAGTACCCCCAGGGGAGAGACCCAGTACTTC
D gene: .; clone size: few; J gene: TRBJ2-2; V gene: TRBV19; CDR3 protein: CASSRAGANTGELFF; CDR3 DNA: TGTGCCAGTAGTAGGGCAGGGGCAAACACCGGGGAGCTGTTTTTT
D gene: TRBD2; clone size: .; J gene: TRBJ2-5; V gene: TRBV19; CDR3 protein: CASSIDVAGGPQETQYF; CDR3 DNA: TGTGCCAGTAGTATAGATGTTGCGGGGGGGCCCCAGGAGACCCAGTACTTC
D gene: .; clone size: .; J gene: TRBJ1-2; V gene: TRBV21-1; CDR3 protein: CASSITGSYTF; CDR3 DNA: TGTGCCAGCAGCATCACAGGGAGCTACACCTTC
D gene: TRBD1; clone size: once; J gene: TRBJ1-2; V gene: TRBV15; CDR3 protein: CATSRDLLGQGGTF; CDR3 DNA: TGTGCCACCAGCAGAGACTTATTAGGACAGGGTGGGACCTTC
D gene: .; clone size: once; J gene: TRBJ2-1; V gene: TRBV5-1; CDR3 protein: CASSSGLTILRDEQFF; CDR3 DNA: TGCGCCAGCAGCTCGGGACTTACGATCCTTAGGGATGAGCAGTTCTTC
D gene: .; clone size: .; J gene: TRBJ2-1; V gene: TRBV12-3/TRBV12-4; CDR3 protein: CASSFDGINEQFF; CDR3 DNA: TGTGCCAGCAGTTTCGACGGGATCAATGAGCAGTTCTTC
D gene: TRBD2; clone size: .; J gene: TRBJ2-2; V gene: TRBV9; CDR3 protein: CASSPQRGVRTGELFF; CDR3 DNA: TGTGCCAGCAGCCCTCAACGGGGGGTAAGGACCGGGGAGCTGTTTTTT
D gene: TRBD2; clone size: .; J gene: TRBJ2-1; V gene: TRBV5-1; CDR3 protein: CASSWTGTSAYNEQFF; CDR3 DNA: TGCGCCAGCAGCTGGACCGGGACTAGCGCTTACAATGAGCAGTTCTTC
D gene: .; clone size: once; J gene: TRBJ1-4; V gene: TRBV30; CDR3 protein: CAWNDGGNEKLFF; CDR3 DNA: TGTGCCTGGAATGACGGCGGTAATGAAAAACTGTTTTTT
D gene: TRBD1; clone size: .; J gene: TRBJ2-1; V gene: TRBV12-5; CDR3 protein: CASGLEGAGEQFF; CDR3 DNA: TGTGCTAGTGGTTTGGAGGGGGCCGGTGAGCAGTTCTTC
D gene: .; clone size: .; J gene: TRBJ2-3; V gene: TRBV9; CDR3 protein: CASSIPGGADTQYF; CDR3 DNA: TGTGCCAGCAGCATACCGGGGGGCGCAGATACGCAGTATTTT